This T cell receptor (beta chain) was documented in a study of long-term antiretroviral therapy in people with HIV. Overall study results and limits: Although diversity increased after ART, it remained lower than in transplant donor controls.

Assay version v3.0 of immunoSEQ was used, and it was run at survey level. TCRdb's copy holds only in-frame clones and misses some; the assay was immunoSEQ multiplex PCR. This sample has over 25,000 clones; over 80% occur once, and the top ten carry around 10%. Every one of the donors gave at least one pre-ART PBMC sample and at least two post-ART PBMC samples. CDR3 length: 16 amino acids. Germline CDR1 SGDLS, CDR2 YYNGEE. Trimming took off 0 bases at V and 5 bases at J, with 17 bases between the two ends. A remark on this clone: Its antigen is not known.

This receptor was taken from a man aged 30 to 45 with HIV. The rearrangement joins TRBV9 to TRBJ2-5, with D possibly being TRBD2 (5 bases). The sequencing here drew on unsorted PBMCs, taken almost 2.9 years after starting antiretroviral therapy. CDR3 residues: CASSVATGLAWETQYF. For the CDR3, the DNA is TGTGCCAGCAGCGTAGCTACGGGGTTAGCGTGGGAGACCCAGTACTTC.